These 22 T cell receptor beta chains came from one sample sequenced in a study of prognosis after radiotherapy for stage I lung cancer. By two-round multiplex PCR, the TCR beta CDR3 was amplified from genomic DNA. Every TRBV and TRBJ gene had its own specific primer in first-round PCR. In TCRdb, the multiplex PCR reads were re-called with MiXCR into one record per CDR3 protein. The sample contains about 15,000 distinct CDR3 sequences, 30% to 40% of which appear only once. Sequencing was performed on PBMCs, taken before or after stereotactic body radiation therapy (not recorded which). Source of these receptors: a donor aged 50 or older with non-small cell lung cancer.

The sample holds many counts of this clonotype. J is TRBJ2-3 and V is TRBV5-5; D is uncertain. The germline gives CDR1 SGHKS, CDR2 YYEKEE (reference sequence). V shed 2 bases and J shed 0 bases, with 10 bases lying between them. This CDR3 is built from 15 residues. The CDR3 coding sequence is TGTGCCAGCAGCTTTAAGCGATACAGCACAGATACGCAGTATTTT. Its translation is CASSFKRYSTDTQYF.

As for this clonotype: The junction shows a germline mismatch at one end, possibly a read error. The chain employs TRBV19 and TRBJ1-2; no definite D call. Germline assignment: CDR1 LNHDA and CDR2 SQIVND (reference sequence). CDR3 size: 13 residues. The CDR3 region has the DNA TGTGCCGGTAGTATAGTAACAGTGGGAGGCTACACCTTC. Translation: CAGSIVTVGGYTF.

As concerns this clonotype: A far larger clone is one nucleotide away, so this likely arose from a read error. This rearrangement joins TRBV6-2 or TRBV6-3 to TRBJ2-1; 8 nucleotides match TRBD1. The J segment lost 4 bases and the V segment lost 5 bases, leaving 10 bases of the junction unmatched. This CDR3 region has 16 residues. The germline gives CDR1 MNHEY, CDR2 SVGEGT. In nucleotides, the CDR3 is TGTGCCAGCAGTGAATCGGCGGACAGGGTGTACAATGAGCAGTTCTTC. Residues: CASSESADRVYNEQFF.

A word on this clonotype: A far bigger clonotype differs at one base, so this is likely a read error. The V and J genes are TRBV2 and TRBJ2-7; D not resolved. Germline values: CDR1 SNHLY, CDR2 FYNNEI. Trimming cost V 5 bases and J 3 bases, with 8 bases left between them. The CDR3 is 12 residues long. The CDR3 DNA reads TGTGCCAGCAGTCCATACTACTACGAGCAGTACTTC. Its protein is CASSPYYYEQYF.

The chain is built from TRBV15 and TRBJ1-2; D gene ambiguous. The CDR3 consists of 13 residues. The ends were cut back, 10 bases at V and 3 bases at J, with 15 bases in the middle. Germline lookup yields CDR1 LNHNV and CDR2 YYDKDF (reference sequence). Written as DNA, the CDR3 is TGTGCCAGCAGAGATAGGACCTACTATGGCTACACCTTC. It encodes CASRDRTYYGYTF. Full variable domain (remainder filled in from reference TRBV15 and TRBJ1-2): DAMVIQNPRYQVTQFGKPVTLSCSQTLNHNVMYWYQQKSSQAPKLLFHYYDKDFNNEADTPDNFQSRRPNTSFCFLDIRSPGLGDTAMYLCASRDRTYYGYTFGSGTRLTVV.

This clonotype was recorded many times. This sequence joins TRBV19 and TRBJ2-3, with 12 bases that match TRBD2. Germline CDR1 is LNHDA and CDR2 is SQIVND (reference sequence). This CDR3 comprises 14 residues. J was trimmed by 3 bases and V by 5 bases; bases with no gene match: 0. The CDR3 spells CASSGTSGTDTQYF. CDR3 nucleotide sequence: TGTGCCAGTAGTGGGACTAGCGGGACAGATACGCAGTATTTT. The variable domain in full, with the rest retrieved from reference TRBV19 and TRBJ2-3, is DGGITQSPKYLFRKEGQNVTLSCEQNLNHDAMYWYRQDPGQGLRLIYYSQIVNDFQKGDIAEGYSVSREKKESFPLTVTSAQKNPTAFYLCASSGTSGTDTQYFGPGTRLTVL.

This clonotype was recorded at least ten times. The chain links TRBV29-1 to TRBJ2-1; TRBD2 aligns across 12 bases. Trimming removed 7 bases from V and 6 bases from J; junction bases left unmatched: 7. CDR1 is SQVTM and CDR2 is ANQGSEA in the germline V gene. CDR3 length: 14 residues. The CDR3 DNA reads TGCAGCGGTACTCTAGCGGGAGGGGGCAATGAGCAGTTCTTC. Protein product: CSGTLAGGGNEQFF.

This clonotype was picked up many times. This chain connects TRBV5-4 to TRBJ2-5; D possibly corresponds to TRBD1 (5 bases). The CDR3 contains 14 residues. Trimming removed 4 bases at V and 3 bases at J, with 13 bases between. CDR1 is SGHNT and CDR2 is YYREEE in the germline V gene (reference sequence). Written as DNA, the CDR3 is TGTGCCAGCAGCGTAGGACAAGGAAAAGAGACCCAGTACTTC. Translated: CASSVGQGKETQYF. The full variable domain, in which reference TRBV5-4 and TRBJ2-5 provide the parts outside the CDR3, is ETGVTQSPTHLIKTRGQQVTLRCSSQSGHNTVSWYQQALGQGPQFIFQYYREEENGRGNFPPRFSGLQFPNYSSELNVNALELDDSALYLCASSVGQGKETQYFGPGTRLLVL.

The table lists this clonotype with many counts. The chain carries TRBV9 and TRBJ2-1; 7 bases match TRBD1. This CDR3 is 15 amino acids long. V lost 3 bases to trimming and J lost 1 base; unmatched junction nucleotides: 4. CDR1 and CDR2 from the germline V gene are SGDLS and YYNGEE. The CDR3: CASSGGQLSYNEQFF. The CDR3 DNA is TGTGCCAGCAGCGGGGGACAGCTATCCTACAATGAGCAGTTCTTC.

This clonotype was detected ten times or more. V gene TRBV7-9 combines with J gene TRBJ1-4; TRBD1 agrees at 8 bases. After removal of 5 bases from V and 5 bases from J, the junction contained 7 bases not matched to a gene. The CDR3 length is 15 residues. The germline V gene has CDR1 SEHNR and CDR2 FQNEAQ (reference sequence). CDR3 sequence: CASSTTGGPNEKLFF. DNA for the CDR3: TGTGCCAGCAGCACCACAGGGGGACCCAATGAAAAACTGTTTTTT. The full variable domain, rest sourced from reference TRBV7-9 and TRBJ1-4, is DTGVSQNPRHKITKRGQNVTFRCDPISEHNRLYWYRQTLGQGPEFLTYFQNEAQLEKSRLLSDRFSAERPKGSFSTLEIQRTEQGDSAMYLCASSTTGGPNEKLFFGSGTQLSVL.

The chain is built from TRBV7-9 and TRBJ2-7, with 11 positions matching TRBD1. Germline lookup yields CDR1 SEHNR and CDR2 FQNEAQ (reference sequence). CDR3 length: 17 residues. The V segment lost 5 bases and the J segment 3 bases; nucleotides outside the gene matches: 12. CDR3 amino acids: CASSPLRGQGDGYEQYF. The CDR3 bases are TGTGCCAGCAGCCCGTTAAGGGGACAGGGGGATGGCTACGAGCAGTACTTC.

There are many counts of this clonotype. The CDR3 DNA reads as TGTGCCAGCAGCTTGGAGGGTTCAGGCACCGGGGAGCTGTTTTTT. Translated: CASSLEGSGTGELFF. The rearrangement joins TRBV5-5 to TRBJ2-2; D gene ambiguous. Germline-derived CDR1 and CDR2 are SGHKS and YYEKEE (reference sequence). Trimming pared 0 bases from V and 4 bases from J, leaving 10 bases between. The CDR3 consists of 15 residues. The whole variable domain, remainder taken from reference TRBV5-5 and TRBJ2-2, is DAGVTQSPTHLIKTRGQQVTLRCSPISGHKSVSWYQQVLGQGPQFIFQYYEKEERGRGNFPDRFSARQFPNYSSELNVNALLLGDSALYLCASSLEGSGTGELFFGEGSRLTVL.

The table lists this clonotype with many counts. The V gene is TRBV4-1, the J gene TRBJ2-1, with 8 bases that match TRBD2. There are 20 residues in the CDR3. The V gene's germline CDR1 is MGHRA and CDR2 YSYEKL. With V trimmed by 0 bases and J by 0 bases, 13 bases remained unmatched. The chain's CDR3 is CASSQDIIAGRVSSYNEQFF. The CDR3 nucleotides are TGCGCCAGCAGCCAAGATATAATAGCGGGAAGGGTAAGCTCCTACAATGAGCAGTTCTTC.

This clonotype was found many times. The rearrangement uses TRBV7-2 and TRBJ2-5; D is undetermined. Trimming removed 1 base at V and 4 bases at J, with 7 bases between. In germline, CDR1 is SGHTA, CDR2 FQGNSA. The CDR3 runs 13 residues. The CDR3 nucleotides read TGTGCCAGCAGCTTAGTTCTCAGAGAGACCCAGTACTTC. Its translation: CASSLVLRETQYF.

Remarks on this clonotype: The junction and the germline gene differ at one end; a read error may be behind it. The chain joins TRBV6-2 or TRBV6-3 to TRBJ2-1; 9 positions agree with TRBD1. In germline, CDR1 is MNHEY, CDR2 SVGEGT. The CDR3 runs to 14 residues. The CDR3 DNA reads TGTGCCAGCAGTCGCACAGGGGGCTACAGTGAGCAGTTCTTC. Amino acids: CASSRTGGYSEQFF.

In regard to this clonotype: Only one base separates this from a far larger clonotype, so it likely reflects a read error. V and J are TRBV11-3 and TRBJ2-1; D is perhaps TRBD1 (5 bases). The CDR3 is made up of 14 amino acids. V gave up 9 bases and J gave up 6 bases, with 18 bases separating them. Germline assignment: CDR1 SGHNT and CDR2 YENEEA. The CDR3 region has the DNA TGTGCCAGTAGTAGGGAAAGGGGCGGCAATGAGCAGTTCTTC. Amino acid sequence: CASSRERGGNEQFF.

At least ten counts were recorded for this clonotype. J is TRBJ1-1 and V is TRBV29-1; unclear D gene. This CDR3 has 11 residues. Germline V CDR1 and CDR2: SQVTM, ANQGSEA. Deletions cut 7 bases from V and 1 base from J, with 7 bases between. The CDR3 region is CSAVRNTEAFF. The CDR3 region has the DNA TGCAGCGCTGTCCGGAACACTGAAGCTTTCTTT.

This clonotype was seen repeatedly, ten times or more. The rearrangement joins TRBV7-9 to TRBJ2-7; 8 bases map to TRBD2. V shed 5 bases and J 7 bases; nucleotides not matched to a gene: 10. The CDR3 contains 14 residues. CDR1 is SEHNR and CDR2 is FQNEAQ in the germline V gene (reference sequence). The CDR3 nucleotides are TGTGCCAGCAGCCCCGTGACTAGCGCTGGAGAGCAGTACTTC. It codes for CASSPVTSAGEQYF.

This clonotype was recorded many times. The chain employs TRBV30 and TRBJ1-1; 7 bases line up with TRBD1. With 4 bases clipped from V and 4 bases from J, the junction kept 3 bases outside the gene matches. The CDR3 runs 12 residues. Germline lookup yields CDR1 GTSNPN and CDR2 SVGIG (reference sequence). CDR3 coding DNA: TGTGCCTGGAATAGACAGGGCACTGAAGCTTTCTTT. This codes for CAWNRQGTEAFF.

A word on this clonotype: Germline and junction disagree at one end, which may indicate a read error. The gene calls are TRBV4-1 and TRBJ2-7; D perhaps matches TRBD1 (5 bases). Germline V gene data show CDR1 as MGHRA and CDR2 as YSYEKL. The CDR3 totals 15 residues. The chain's CDR3 is CASSRETVEYYEQYF. The CDR3 nucleotides read TGCGCCAGTAGCCGCGAGACAGTGGAATACTACGAGCAGTACTTC.

This clonotype is judged medium-sized (0.01 to 0.1%). The chain couples TRBV7-2 to TRBJ2-7; TRBD2 might be the D (7 bases). CDR3 length: 16 amino acids. V was pared by 4 bases and J by 7 bases, with 23 bases between. CDR1 is SGHTA and CDR2 is FQGNSA in the germline V gene. The chain's CDR3 is CASSYTLGEGVREQYF. The CDR3 nucleotides read TGTGCCAGCAGCTACACCCTAGGGGAGGGGGTGCGTGAGCAGTACTTC.

As concerns this clonotype: A far larger clone is just one base off, so this is likely a read error. V gene TRBV6-9 combines with J gene TRBJ2-3; D uncertain. Trimming cost V 5 bases and J 0 bases, with 15 bases left between them. The CDR3 has 16 amino acids. Germline CDR1 MNHGY, CDR2 SVAAGI. The CDR3 DNA is TGTGCCAGCAGTGTTTCGGCAGACCTTAGCACAGATACGCAGTATTTT. It encodes CASSVSADLSTDTQYF.